This T cell receptor (beta chain) was recorded in a study of T cells after yellow fever vaccination. Study-wide context: Fractions with few cells were prepared using SMART-Seq v4 Ultra Low Input.

This CDR3 spans 12 amino acids. V lost 5 bases to trimming and J lost 9 bases; unmatched junction nucleotides: 4. One entry per CDR3 protein, called by TCRdb with MiXCR from the 5' RACE reads. This sample yields about 550,000 distinct CDR3 sequences, of which roughly a fifth are seen a single time; roughly 13% belongs to the top ten. As concerns this clonotype: What it binds is unknown.

General study findings and limits: Most clones from primary vaccination resurfaced after the booster (nearly 97% CD4, 88% CD8).

This receptor was obtained from a man aged 25-45 years who received the YFV17D yellow fever vaccine. The chain has TRBV12-3 or TRBV12-4 and TRBJ2-1; 7 nucleotides align to TRBD2. The input for sequencing was PBMCs, taken 15 days after the yellow fever booster vaccination. DNA of the CDR3: TGTGCCAGCAGTACTAGCGCCTCTGAGCAGTTCTTC. It specifies CASSTSASEQFF.